Sequencing of this T cell receptor beta chain was carried out in a study of blood T cell repertoires in COVID-19. As processed by the authors: Cell counts per sample came from amplifying reference gene primers. Method: immunoSEQ multiplex PCR; TCRdb's copy keeps in-frame clones and lacks some. Clonal size and the V and J genes are those of that table, whereas D and trimming came from the DNA. Of 300,000 to 350,000 clones listed, about 87% are singletons. The CDR3 spans 17 residues. V was clipped by 4 bases and J by 2 bases; unmatched bases: 9. CDR1 and CDR2 (germline): MGHRA, YSYEKL. The Seattle patients, enrolled during active infection, were followed longitudinally.

The source of this sequence is a woman aged 30 to 39 with COVID-19, enrolled during active disease. Sequencing used peripheral blood. The chain employs TRBV4-1 and TRBJ1-5, with TRBD1 identical over 9 bases. CDR3 in DNA: TGCGCCAGCAGCCTCTCACTACAGGGGGCGGGCAATCAGCCCCAGCATTTT. Its translation: CASSLSLQGAGNQPQHF.